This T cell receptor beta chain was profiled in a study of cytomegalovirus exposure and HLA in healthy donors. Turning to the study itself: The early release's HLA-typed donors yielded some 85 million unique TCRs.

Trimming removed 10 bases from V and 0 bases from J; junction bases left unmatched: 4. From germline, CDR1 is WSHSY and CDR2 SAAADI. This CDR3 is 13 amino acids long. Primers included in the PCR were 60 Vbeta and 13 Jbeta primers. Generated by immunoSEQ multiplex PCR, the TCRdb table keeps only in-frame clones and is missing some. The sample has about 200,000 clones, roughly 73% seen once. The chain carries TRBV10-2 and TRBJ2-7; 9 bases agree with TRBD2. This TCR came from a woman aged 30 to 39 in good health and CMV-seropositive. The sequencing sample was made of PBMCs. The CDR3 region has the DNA TGCGCCACCCATAGCGGGAGCTCCTACGAGCAGTACTTC. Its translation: CATHSGSSYEQYF.